The 28 T cell receptor beta chains in this list originate from one sample, sequenced in a study of blood T cell repertoires in COVID-19. The table came from immunoSEQ multiplex PCR; TCRdb's copy has only in-frame clones and leaves some out. The data hold roughly 140,000 clones, with around 89% observed a single time. The sequenced material came from peripheral blood. The receptors were gathered from a woman between 40 and 55 years old with acute or convalescent COVID-19.

This clone was picked up a small number of times. The chain is built from TRBV3-1 (or the pseudogene TRBV3-2) and TRBJ2-7, with 9 positions matching TRBD2. From germline, CDR1 is LGHDT and CDR2 YNNKEL (reference sequence). With 1 base clipped from V and 5 bases from J, the junction kept 3 bases outside the gene matches. This CDR3 is 14 amino acids long. The CDR3 nucleotides read TGTGCCAGCAGCCAAGGGCTAGCGGGGAACGAGCAGTACTTC. It encodes CASSQGLAGNEQYF.

The rearrangement uses TRBV9 and TRBJ1-5; D is unresolved. This CDR3 has 15 residues. The germline V gene encodes CDR1 SGDLS and CDR2 YYNGEE. The V and J ends lost 1 base and 7 bases respectively, with 15 bases between them. The CDR3 DNA follows: TGTGCCAGCAGCGTATCCCCCGACAATTACCAGCCCCAGCATTTT. This gives the protein CASSVSPDNYQPQHF.

The chain joins TRBV6-5 to TRBJ1-1; D might be TRBD1 (6 bases). The V end lost 10 bases, the J end lost 0 bases, and 12 bases lay between the germline ends. This CDR3 is 13 amino acids long. Germline lookup yields CDR1 MNHEY and CDR2 SVGAGI. The CDR3 region is CATRDIMNTEAFF. CDR3 sequence (DNA): TGTGCCACCAGGGACATCATGAACACTGAAGCTTTCTTT.

The V gene is TRBV4-1, the J gene TRBJ2-7; possibly TRBD1 for D (6 bases). Germline V CDR1 and CDR2: MGHRA, YSYEKL. This CDR3 is built from 17 residues. Trimming took 2 bases from V and 2 from J, leaving 19 bases between them. CDR3 residues: CASSQKLVGQNAYEQYF. DNA for the CDR3: TGCGCCAGCAGCCAAAAGTTGGTAGGACAGAATGCCTACGAGCAGTACTTC.

In this sample, this clone turned up a few times. J is TRBJ2-1 and V is TRBV5-6, with D unclear. This CDR3 comprises 12 residues. V was shortened by 1 base and J by 9 bases, with 8 bases between the two germline ends. CDR1 SGHDT and CDR2 YYEEEE come from the germline V gene. In DNA, the CDR3 is TGTGCCAGCAGCTTGTTTGAGTTTGAGCAGTTCTTC. It codes for CASSLFEFEQFF.

The chain couples TRBV11-2 to TRBJ2-7; 8 nucleotides match TRBD2. Trimming cost V 5 bases and J 2 bases; bases outside gene matches: 5. Germline CDR1 is SGHAT and CDR2 is FQNNGV. This CDR3 comprises 14 residues. The CDR3 region has the DNA TGTGCCAGCAGCACGGGAGGGGCGCCCTACGAGCAGTACTTC. The encoded protein is CASSTGGAPYEQYF.

V and J are TRBV19 and TRBJ1-3; D ambiguous. With 4 bases removed from V and 3 bases from J, the gap between germline ends came to 7 bases. The CDR3 contains 13 residues. Germline loops: CDR1 LNHDA, CDR2 SQIVND (reference sequence). CDR3 DNA: TGTGCCAGTAGTAGTACGGGTGGAAACACCATATATTTT. Translation: CASSSTGGNTIYF.

The chain recombines TRBV2 with TRBJ2-4, with 9 bases lining up with TRBD2. The CDR3 is made up of 16 amino acids. V shed 2 bases and J 3 bases; nucleotides not matched to a gene: 5. Germline assignment: CDR1 SNHLY and CDR2 FYNNEI. CDR3 in DNA: TGTGCCAGCAGTGAACTGGCTAGCGGGGACAAAAACATTCAGTACTTC. It codes for CASSELASGDKNIQYF. The full variable domain, rest sourced from reference TRBV2 and TRBJ2-4, is EPEVTQTPSHQVTQMGQEVILRCVPISNHLYFYWYRQILGQKVEFLVSFYNNEISEKSEIFDDQFSVERPDGSNFTLKIRSTKLEDSAMYFCASSELASGDKNIQYFGAGTRLSVL.

This clone was picked up one time. This chain uses TRBV24-1 with TRBJ1-2, with D possibly TRBD1 on 6 matching bases. The CDR3 runs to 14 residues. Between the trimmed V and J ends, which lost 2 bases and 1 base, there was a span of 7 bases. Germline CDR1 is KGHDR and CDR2 is SFDVKD. The DNA of the CDR3 is TGTGCCACCAGTGATTCAGGGGATAACTATGGCTACACCTTC. It codes for CATSDSGDNYGYTF.

This clone was found once. This chain connects TRBV12-5 to TRBJ1-2, with D maybe TRBD1 (5 bases). Trimming removed 5 bases from V and 4 bases from J, with 11 bases in between. There are 13 residues in the CDR3. Germline V CDR1 and CDR2: LGHNT, FRNRAP. This CDR3 is CASGILDSYGYTF. As DNA, the CDR3 is TGTGCTAGTGGTATACTCGACAGCTATGGCTACACCTTC.

The rearrangement joins TRBV5-6 to TRBJ1-1, with D possibly being TRBD1 (6 bases). V gave up 2 bases and J gave up 5 bases, with 7 bases separating them. CDR3 length: 12 amino acids. Germline V lookup: CDR1 SGHDT, CDR2 YYEEEE. Here the CDR3 DNA reads TGTGCCAGCAGCTTAAGGGGGACTGAAGCTTTCTTT. Its translation is CASSLRGTEAFF.

J is TRBJ1-1 and V is TRBV7-9; TRBD1 aligns across 9 bases. This CDR3 is built from 12 residues. From germline, CDR1 is SEHNR and CDR2 FQNEAQ (reference sequence). With 4 bases clipped from V and 11 bases from J, the junction kept 5 bases outside the gene matches. The CDR3 DNA follows: TGTGCCAGCAGCTCGCAGACAGGGGGGGCTTTCTTT. This gives the protein CASSSQTGGAFF. Full variable domain (missing parts from reference TRBV7-9 and TRBJ1-1): DTGVSQNPRHKITKRGQNVTFRCDPISEHNRLYWYRQTLGQGPEFLTYFQNEAQLEKSRLLSDRFSAERPKGSFSTLEIQRTEQGDSAMYLCASSSQTGGAFFGQGTRLTVV.

This chain connects TRBV24-1 to TRBJ2-1; the D gene is possibly TRBD2 (5 bases). The V end lost 3 bases, the J end lost 5 bases, and 16 bases lay between the germline ends. The CDR3 spans 16 residues. The germline CDR1 and CDR2 sequences are KGHDR and SFDVKD. This CDR3 reads CATSDNAGIRNNEQFF. The CDR3 coding sequence is TGTGCCACCAGTGATAACGCCGGGATTCGGAACAATGAGCAGTTCTTC.

This chain joins TRBV14 and TRBJ2-2; no clear D. V lost 1 base and J lost 1, with 13 bases in between. CDR3 length: 17 residues. Germline V gene lookup returns CDR1 SGHDN and CDR2 FVKESK. The CDR3 here is CASSQGQTNQNTGELFF. DNA of the CDR3: TGTGCCAGCAGCCAAGGCCAGACAAACCAGAACACCGGGGAGCTGTTTTTT.

The chain uses TRBV10-3 and TRBJ1-2; D is perhaps TRBD1 (6 bases). This CDR3 contains 13 residues. Germline CDR1 reads ENHRY; CDR2 reads SYGVKD. V shed 6 bases and J shed 3 bases, with 11 bases lying between them. CDR3 amino acids: CAISPRTDYGYTF. Here the CDR3 DNA reads TGTGCCATCAGCCCCAGGACAGACTATGGCTACACCTTC.

In this sample, this clone turned up once. The rearrangement uses TRBV20-1 and TRBJ2-7, with 7 bases that match TRBD1. Germline CDR1 and CDR2: DFQATT and SNEGSKA (reference sequence). The CDR3 totals 15 residues. J was trimmed by 1 base and V by 3 bases; bases with no gene match: 9. Here the CDR3 DNA reads TGCAGTGCTAGTCAGAACAGGGGTGGGTCCTACGAGCAGTACTTC. Translated, it gives CSASQNRGGSYEQYF.

The CDR3 DNA reads as TGTGCCAGCAGTGAATTCCCTTCGACAGGGGGCGGGGAGACCCAGTACTTC. Translating gives CASSEFPSTGGGETQYF. This chain links TRBV2 with TRBJ2-5; 10 bases fit TRBD1. V lost 2 bases to trimming and J lost 5 bases; unmatched junction nucleotides: 11. CDR1 and CDR2 (germline): SNHLY, FYNNEI. The CDR3 runs 17 residues. The variable domain in full, completed from reference TRBV2 and TRBJ2-5, reads EPEVTQTPSHQVTQMGQEVILRCVPISNHLYFYWYRQILGQKVEFLVSFYNNEISEKSEIFDDQFSVERPDGSNFTLKIRSTKLEDSAMYFCASSEFPSTGGGETQYFGPGTRLLVL.

This clone was counted only a few times. This chain uses TRBV5-1 with TRBJ2-2, with 12 bases matching TRBD2. Germline V CDR1 and CDR2: SGHRS, YFSETQ. V shed 5 bases, J shed 2 bases, and the junction held 4 bases outside the gene matches. The CDR3 contains 16 residues. Here the CDR3 DNA reads TGCGCCAGCAGGAGGACTAGCGGGACAAACACCGGGGAGCTGTTTTTT. Protein: CASRRTSGTNTGELFF.

CDR3 in DNA: TGCGCCAGCAGCTTGGACAGGGGGCGTAATTATTCACCCCTCCACTTT. It codes for CASSLDRGRNYSPLHF. The chain is built from TRBV5-1 and TRBJ1-6; the match to TRBD1 covers 9 bases. Germline V CDR1 and CDR2: SGHRS, YFSETQ. J was trimmed by 8 bases and V by 0 bases; bases with no gene match: 6. This CDR3 has 16 amino acids.

The rearrangement joins TRBV3-1 (or the pseudogene TRBV3-2) to TRBJ2-5, with D tentatively TRBD2 (6 bases). With 4 bases removed from V and 4 bases from J, the gap between germline ends came to 16 bases. CDR3 length: 15 residues. Germline lookup yields CDR1 LGHDT and CDR2 YNNKEL (reference sequence). The DNA for the CDR3 is TGTGCCAGCAGCCTGCGGACGGCGCGGGGAGAGACCCAGTACTTC. Amino acid sequence: CASSLRTARGETQYF.

The genes are TRBV9 and TRBJ2-3, with 10 bases fitting TRBD2. From germline, CDR1 is SGDLS and CDR2 YYNGEE. The CDR3 spans 16 residues. With V trimmed by 0 bases and J by 6 bases, 7 bases remained unmatched. The CDR3 spells CASSVVPAGGHDTQYF. CDR3 bases: TGTGCCAGCAGCGTAGTACCAGCGGGGGGGCACGATACGCAGTATTTT.

The rearrangement uses TRBV19 and TRBJ2-1; TRBD2 agrees at 15 bases. The CDR3 has 18 amino acids. The germline V gene encodes CDR1 LNHDA and CDR2 SQIVND (reference sequence). V shed 3 bases, J shed 8 bases, and the junction held 11 bases outside the gene matches. CDR3 DNA: TGTGCCAGTAGTATCCGCGAGGGACTAGCGGGGGGCCAGTATGAGCAGTTCTTC. The encoded protein is CASSIREGLAGGQYEQFF.

The CDR3 bases are TGCAGCGTCGTACCTCCTAGCGGCGGATACAATGAGCAGTTCTTC. It encodes CSVVPPSGGYNEQFF. The chain joins TRBV29-1 to TRBJ2-1, with TRBD2 identical over 7 bases. Germline values: CDR1 SQVTM, CDR2 ANQGSEA. V gave up 6 bases and J gave up 4 bases; unmatched junction bases: 12. The CDR3 is 15 residues long.

V usage is TRBV19 and J usage is TRBJ1-2; 7 bases agree with TRBD1. CDR1 LNHDA and CDR2 SQIVND come from the germline V gene (reference sequence). The CDR3 sequence is 13 residues long. The V gene end was trimmed by 6 bases and the J gene end by 7 bases; junction bases not matched to a gene: 8. The CDR3: CASRRQGLGGYTF. In DNA form, the CDR3 reads TGTGCCAGTAGGAGACAGGGTCTAGGTGGCTACACCTTC.

This sequence joins TRBV11-3 and TRBJ2-7; D is undetermined. The CDR3 runs to 11 residues. Germline V lookup: CDR1 SGHNT, CDR2 YENEEA. Trimming removed 4 bases from V and 5 bases from J, with 6 bases in between. CDR3 amino acids: CASSSHNEQYF. The CDR3 region has the DNA TGTGCCAGCAGCTCTCACAACGAGCAGTACTTC.

This rearrangement joins TRBV5-8 to TRBJ1-2; 8 bases match TRBD1. The J segment lost 2 bases and the V segment lost 5 bases, leaving 11 bases of the junction unmatched. Germline CDR1 SGHTS, CDR2 YDEGEE. The CDR3 contains 16 residues. The CDR3 loop reads CASRDRVSTSNYGYTF. DNA of the CDR3: TGTGCCAGCAGGGACAGGGTCTCAACATCCAACTATGGCTACACCTTC.

This chain uses TRBV4-2 with TRBJ2-1, with TRBD2 as a possible D gene (6 bases). Trimming shortened V by 3 bases and J by 9 bases, and 12 bases separated the two germline ends. The germline V gene encodes CDR1 LGHNA and CDR2 YNFKEQ. CDR3 length: 13 residues. The CDR3 reads CASSQATSFEQFF. In DNA, the CDR3 is TGTGCCAGCAGCCAGGCCACTAGCTTTGAGCAGTTCTTC.

The rearrangement links TRBV21-1 to TRBJ1-6; TRBD1, as called in the table, went unchecked against the DNA. TRBV21-1 is described as a pseudogene. The CDR3 consists of 15 residues. CDR3 residues: CASSKEGRGNSPLHF. CDR3 DNA: TGTGCCAGCAGCAAAGAGGGCAGGGGGAATTCACCCCTCCACTTT.